This TCR beta chain was sequenced in a study of blood T cells in healthy people across ages. Points on this clonotype: Antigen: not known.

Isolation per sample recovered at least 6.5 million PBMCs. Germline V gives CDR1 MNHEY, CDR2 SVGAGI. This CDR3 is 14 amino acids long. The trim removed 6 bases at V and 8 bases at J, leaving 12 bases unmatched. Alongside a J-beta primer mix, a sample-barcoded 5' primer served in a second PCR lasting roughly 6 to 11 cycles. A single record per CDR3 protein comes from TCRdb applying MiXCR to the 5' RACE reads. Of around 2 million distinct CDR3 sequences listed, about two fifths are singletons. Study results and limitations: The recorded TCR beta diversity per million T cells decreased in a roughly linear manner with age.

Sequencing was performed on blood. The rearrangement links TRBV6-5 to TRBJ2-7; 8 bases match TRBD1. The source of this sequence is a human donor in good health. CDR3 DNA sequence: TGTGCCAGCAGACGACAGGGGATTGGGAACAAGCAGTACTTC. This gives the protein CASRRQGIGNKQYF.